This T cell receptor (beta chain) was captured in a study of T cells in Graves' hyperthyroidism and ophthalmopathy. Across the study: Specimen type is peripheral blood, collected at initial diagnosis prior to any treatment.

Diagnostic assessment was based on clinical symptoms, serum thyroxine and TRAb, thyroid ultrasound and orbital computed tomography. The study, taken as a whole, reports: By a 13 V-J model, ophthalmopathy was set apart from stable hyperthyroidism. Most thyroid clonotypes expanded above 0.001 appeared in blood too.

Germline assignment: CDR1 SNHLY and CDR2 FYNNEI. Trimming took off 4 bases at V and 1 base at J, with 12 bases between the two ends. The CDR3 contains 15 residues. Amplified TCR beta CDR3 regions derived from RNA transcripts. First-round RT-PCR targeting the TCR CDR3 was performed with the HTBI primer set. MiXCR, run by TCRdb on the multiplex PCR reads, gives a single entry per CDR3 protein. This sample yields about half a million distinct CDR3 sequences, of which 20% to 25% are seen a single time; 45% to 55% belongs to the top ten. This clonotype occurred a few times. What it binds is not known. The TCR was taken from a woman in her 70s with Graves' ophthalmopathy. The genes are TRBV2 and TRBJ2-3; tentatively, D is TRBD1 (5 bases). The source material was blood. CDR3 loop: CASSAFQGGTDTQYF. The CDR3 nucleotides read TGTGCCAGCAGTGCCTTTCAGGGTGGCACAGATACGCAGTATTTT.